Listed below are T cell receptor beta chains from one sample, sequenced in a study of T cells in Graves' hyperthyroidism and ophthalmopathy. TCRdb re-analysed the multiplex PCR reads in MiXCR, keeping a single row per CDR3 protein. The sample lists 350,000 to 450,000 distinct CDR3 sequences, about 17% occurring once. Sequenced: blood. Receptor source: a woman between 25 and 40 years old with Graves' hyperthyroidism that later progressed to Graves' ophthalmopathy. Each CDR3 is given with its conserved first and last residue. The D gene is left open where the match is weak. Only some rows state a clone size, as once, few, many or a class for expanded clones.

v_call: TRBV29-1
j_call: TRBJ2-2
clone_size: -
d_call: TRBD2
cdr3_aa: CSVDRGGNTGELFF
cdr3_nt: TGCAGCGTTGACCGGGGGGGGAACACCGGGGAGCTGTTTTTT

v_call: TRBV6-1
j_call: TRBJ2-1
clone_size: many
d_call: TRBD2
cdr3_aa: CASSDIPPGLGTNEQFF
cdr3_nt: TGTGCCAGCAGTGACATCCCCCCGGGACTAGGTACCAATGAGCAGTTCTTC

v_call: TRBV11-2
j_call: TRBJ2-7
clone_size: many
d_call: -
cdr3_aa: CASSLLYNALRGNSYEQYF
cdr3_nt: TGTGCCAGCAGCTTATTGTATAACGCCCTTAGGGGGAACTCCTACGAGCAGTACTTC

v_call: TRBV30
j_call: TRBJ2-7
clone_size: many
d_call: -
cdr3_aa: CAWSRDTTYEQYF
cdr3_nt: TGTGCCTGGAGCCGGGACACCACCTACGAGCAGTACTTC

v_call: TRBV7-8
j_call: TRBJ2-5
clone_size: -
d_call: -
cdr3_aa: CASSLYTGPEETQYF
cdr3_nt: TGTGCCAGCAGCTTATACACAGGGCCGGAAGAGACCCAGTACTTC

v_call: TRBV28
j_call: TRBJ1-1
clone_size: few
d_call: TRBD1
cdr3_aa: CASGPTGYGNTEAFF
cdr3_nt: TGTGCCAGCGGACCGACAGGGTATGGGAACACTGAAGCTTTCTTT

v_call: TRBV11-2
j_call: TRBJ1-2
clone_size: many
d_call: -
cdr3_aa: CASSRSGGEGNYGYTF
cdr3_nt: TGTGCCAGCAGTCGCTCGGGAGGAGAGGGTAACTATGGCTACACCTTC

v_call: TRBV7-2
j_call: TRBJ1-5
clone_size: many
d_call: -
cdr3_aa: CASSLGTGYVNQPQHF
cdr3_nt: TGTGCCAGCAGCTTAGGTACAGGGTACGTCAATCAGCCCCAGCATTTT

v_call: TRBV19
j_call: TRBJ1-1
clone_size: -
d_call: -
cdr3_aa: CASRTETVNTEAFF
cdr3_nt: TGTGCCAGTAGGACCGAGACGGTGAACACTGAAGCTTTCTTT

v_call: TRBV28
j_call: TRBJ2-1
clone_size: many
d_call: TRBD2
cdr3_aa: CASSLFYGGRGTSSYNEQFF
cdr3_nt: TGTGCCAGCAGTTTATTCTATGGGGGGCGAGGGACTAGCTCCTACAATGAGCAGTTCTTC

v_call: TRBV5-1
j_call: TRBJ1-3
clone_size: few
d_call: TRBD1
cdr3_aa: CASSRDSTGNTIYF
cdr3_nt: TGCGCCAGCAGTCGGGACAGCACCGGGAACACCATATATTTT

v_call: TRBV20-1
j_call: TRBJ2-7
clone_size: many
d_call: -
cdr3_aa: CSASSDNSYEQYF
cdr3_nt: TGCAGTGCTAGCTCCGACAACTCCTACGAGCAGTACTTC

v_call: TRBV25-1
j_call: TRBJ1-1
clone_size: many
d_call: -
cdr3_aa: CASSGPGTLNTEAFF
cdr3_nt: TGTGCCAGCAGTGGTCCCGGGACGTTGAACACTGAAGCTTTCTTT

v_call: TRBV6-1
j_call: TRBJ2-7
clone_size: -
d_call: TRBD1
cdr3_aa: CASSENVIGTGGHEQYF
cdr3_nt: TGTGCCAGCAGTGAAAATGTTATCGGGACAGGGGGTCACGAGCAGTACTTC

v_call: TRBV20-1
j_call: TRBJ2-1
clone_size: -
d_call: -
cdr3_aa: CSARGSGHEQFF
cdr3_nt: TGCAGTGCTAGAGGATCGGGGCATGAGCAGTTCTTC

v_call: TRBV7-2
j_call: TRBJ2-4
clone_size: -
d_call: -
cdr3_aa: CASSLRPAGNIQYF
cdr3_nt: TGTGCCAGCAGCTTACGGCCTGCCGGAAACATTCAGTACTTC

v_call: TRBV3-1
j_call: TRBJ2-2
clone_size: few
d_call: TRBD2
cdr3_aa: CASSQLAGVAGELFF
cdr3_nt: TGTGCCAGCAGCCAGCTAGCGGGAGTGGCCGGGGAGCTGTTTTTT

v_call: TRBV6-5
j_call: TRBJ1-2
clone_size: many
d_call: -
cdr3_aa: CASSYSKVTDEYGYTF
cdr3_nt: TGTGCCAGCAGTTACTCGAAGGTAACAGACGAATATGGCTACACCTTC

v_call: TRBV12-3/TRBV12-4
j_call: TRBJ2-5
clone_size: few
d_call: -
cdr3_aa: CASRVNRETQYF
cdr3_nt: TGTGCCAGCAGGGTCAATCGAGAGACCCAGTACTTC

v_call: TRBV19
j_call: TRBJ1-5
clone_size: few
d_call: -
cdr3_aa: CASSMGLRQPQHF
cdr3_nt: TGTGCCAGTAGTATGGGCCTCCGCCAGCCCCAGCATTTT

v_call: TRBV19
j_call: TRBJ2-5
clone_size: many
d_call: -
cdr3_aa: CASSNRLVVGQETQYF
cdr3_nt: TGTGCCAGTAGTAACCGACTAGTCGTCGGCCAAGAGACCCAGTACTTC

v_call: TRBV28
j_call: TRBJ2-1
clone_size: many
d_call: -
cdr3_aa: CASSLFGKVPNEQFF
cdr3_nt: TGTGCCAGCAGTTTATTCGGAAAAGTCCCGAATGAGCAGTTCTTC

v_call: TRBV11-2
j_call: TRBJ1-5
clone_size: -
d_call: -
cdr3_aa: CASSLGPFNQPQHF
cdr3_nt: TGTGCCAGCAGCTTAGGGCCTTTCAATCAGCCCCAGCATTTT

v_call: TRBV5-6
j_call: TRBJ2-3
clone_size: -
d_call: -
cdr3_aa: CASSFVTSSTDTQYF
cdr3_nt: TGTGCCAGCAGCTTTGTTACATCTAGCACAGATACGCAGTATTTT

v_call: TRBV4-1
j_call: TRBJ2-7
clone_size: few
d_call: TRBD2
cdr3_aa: CASSQVAGGYPYEQYF
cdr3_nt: TGCGCCAGCAGCCAAGTGGCGGGGGGATATCCCTACGAGCAGTACTTC

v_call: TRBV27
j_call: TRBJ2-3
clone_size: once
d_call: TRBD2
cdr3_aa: CASSLFGTSGRTSTDTQYF
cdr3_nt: TGTGCCAGCAGTTTATTTGGGACTAGCGGGAGGACTAGCACAGATACGCAGTATTTT

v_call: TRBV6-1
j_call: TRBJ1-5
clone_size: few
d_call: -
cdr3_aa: CASSDPPRQPQHF
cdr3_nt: TGTGCCAGCAGCGATCCCCCAAGGCAGCCCCAGCATTTT

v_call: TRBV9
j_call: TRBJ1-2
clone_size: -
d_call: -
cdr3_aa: CASSGRHNYGYTF
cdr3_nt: TGTGCCAGCAGCGGGAGGCATAACTATGGCTACACCTTC

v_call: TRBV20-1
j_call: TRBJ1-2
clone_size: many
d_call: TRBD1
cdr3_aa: CSAKQGADYGYTF
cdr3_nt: TGCAGTGCTAAGCAGGGGGCGGACTATGGCTACACCTTC

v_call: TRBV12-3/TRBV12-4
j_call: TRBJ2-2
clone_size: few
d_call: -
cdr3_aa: CASSLVQVSGELFF
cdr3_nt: TGTGCCAGCAGTTTAGTGCAGGTATCCGGGGAGCTGTTTTTT

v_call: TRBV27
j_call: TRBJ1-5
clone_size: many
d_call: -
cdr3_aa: CASSLQGSGQPQHF
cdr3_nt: TGTGCCAGCAGTTTACAGGGGAGCGGGCAGCCCCAGCATTTT

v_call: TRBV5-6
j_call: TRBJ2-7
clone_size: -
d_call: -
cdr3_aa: CASSSAWRSDYEQYF
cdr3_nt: TGTGCCAGCAGTTCAGCGTGGCGGTCAGACTACGAGCAGTACTTC

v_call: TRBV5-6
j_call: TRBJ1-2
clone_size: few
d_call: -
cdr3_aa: CASSLFLVRGNYGYTF
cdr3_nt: TGTGCCAGCAGCTTGTTTTTAGTGAGGGGCAACTATGGCTACACCTTC

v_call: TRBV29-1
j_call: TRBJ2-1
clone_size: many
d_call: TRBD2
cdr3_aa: CSVLPGLAGLRSYNEQFF
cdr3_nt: TGCAGCGTTCTACCGGGACTAGCGGGGCTACGCTCCTACAATGAGCAGTTCTTC

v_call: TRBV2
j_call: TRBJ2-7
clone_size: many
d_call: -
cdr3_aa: CASSVGTTEQYF
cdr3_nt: TGTGCCAGCAGTGTCGGAACAACCGAGCAGTACTTC

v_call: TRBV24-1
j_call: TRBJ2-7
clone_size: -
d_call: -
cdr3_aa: CATSDLPGRRGYEQYF
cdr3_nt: TGTGCCACCAGTGATTTGCCCGGGAGAAGGGGCTACGAGCAGTACTTC

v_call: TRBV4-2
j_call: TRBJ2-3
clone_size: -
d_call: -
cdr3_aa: CASRREKGTQYF
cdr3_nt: TGTGCCAGCCGTAGGGAGAAGGGGACGCAGTATTTT

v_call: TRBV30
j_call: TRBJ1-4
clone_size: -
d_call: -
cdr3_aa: CAWTATGSGATNEKLFF
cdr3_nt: TGTGCCTGGACCGCCACAGGGAGCGGTGCAACTAATGAAAAACTGTTTTTT

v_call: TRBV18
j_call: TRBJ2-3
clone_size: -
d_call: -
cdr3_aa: CANSGGTLTGTQYF
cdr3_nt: TGTGCCAACTCAGGCGGAACCCTTACTGGCACGCAGTATTTT

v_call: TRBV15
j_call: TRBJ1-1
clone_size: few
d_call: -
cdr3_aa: CATSREQENTEAFF
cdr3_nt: TGTGCCACCAGCAGAGAACAGGAAAACACTGAAGCTTTCTTT

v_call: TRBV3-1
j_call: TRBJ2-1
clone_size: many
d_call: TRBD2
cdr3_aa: CASSHLFSGGSYNEQFF
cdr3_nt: TGTGCCAGCAGCCACCTTTTTAGCGGGGGGTCCTACAATGAGCAGTTCTTC

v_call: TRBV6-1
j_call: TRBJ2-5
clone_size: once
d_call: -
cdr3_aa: CASLYSLGQETQYF
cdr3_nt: TGTGCCAGCTTATATTCCTTGGGCCAAGAGACCCAGTACTTC